Included here is one TCR beta chain sequence, with context. Its target is unknown. This specimen belongs to a study of cytomegalovirus exposure and HLA in healthy donors. Study-level points and caveats: It was fewer than 200 TCR beta chains that were listed as cytomegalovirus-associated.

CDR1 and CDR2 (germline): GTSNPN, SVGIG (reference sequence). This CDR3 contains 14 residues. V lost 4 bases and J 0 bases, leaving 9 bases between the germline ends. Primers for the PCR totalled 60 Vbeta and 13 Jbeta. Profiled with immunoSEQ multiplex PCR; TCRdb holds only in-frame clones, not every one. Of 95,000 to 150,000 clones listed, 65% to 85% were seen once; the top ten hold roughly 3%. This TCR derives from a woman aged 40 to 50 in good health and CMV-seropositive. The J gene is TRBJ2-2, the V gene TRBV30, with D unclear. The specimen sequenced was PBMCs. In DNA, the CDR3 is TGTGCCTGGAACTTTGCGGCGAACACCGGGGAGCTGTTTTTT. It translates to CAWNFAANTGELFF. The whole variable domain, filled in from reference TRBV30 and TRBJ2-2, reads SQTIHQWPATLVQPVGSPLSLECTVEGTSNPNLYWYRQAAGRGLQLLFYSVGIGQISSEVPQNLSASRPQDRQFILSSKKLLLSDSGFYLCAWNFAANTGELFFGEGSRLTVL.